A single sample gave rise to the 19 T cell receptor beta chains below, sequenced in a study of glioma-infiltrating T cells after dendritic cell vaccination. The time point: after dendritic cell vaccination, including at tumor progression/relapse. The table came from immunoSEQ multiplex PCR; TCRdb's copy has only in-frame clones and leaves some out. Among about 94,000 clones listed, 65% to 85% were seen once. Sequences were derived from blood, sampled after dendritic cell vaccination. These receptors all stem from a human donor with glioblastoma.

This chain joins TRBV14 and TRBJ2-7; no clear D. The V end was cut by 4 bases, the J end by 7 bases, with 8 bases between. Per the germline V gene, CDR1 is SGHDN and CDR2 is FVKESK. CDR3 length equals 11 residues. The CDR3 reads CASSLKHEQYF. The CDR3 DNA follows: TGTGCCAGCAGCCTCAAGCATGAGCAGTACTTC.

The chain links TRBV6-5 to TRBJ2-5, with a weak D call TRBD1 (5 bases). V lost 2 bases to trimming and J lost 5 bases, with 12 bases between them. The CDR3 is made up of 14 amino acids. CDR1 and CDR2 from the germline V gene are MNHEY and SVGAGI. This CDR3 is CASSYGQGRETQYF. CDR3 DNA sequence: TGTGCCAGCAGTTACGGGCAGGGAAGGGAGACCCAGTACTTC.

DNA of the CDR3: TGTGCCAGCAGCTTAGGACAGGGCTATGGCTACACCTTC. This codes for CASSLGQGYGYTF. This chain joins TRBV7-6 and TRBJ1-2; 7 bases match TRBD1. V dropped 1 base and J dropped 4; count of bases not matched to a gene: 0. From germline, CDR1 is SGHVS and CDR2 FNYEAQ. This CDR3 contains 13 residues. Looking up the rest from reference TRBV7-6 and TRBJ1-2 gives the full variable domain: GAGVSQSPRYKVTKRGQDVALRCDPISGHVSLYWYRQALGQGPEFLTYFNYEAQQDKSGLPNDRFSAERPEGSISTLTIQRTEQRDSAMYRCASSLGQGYGYTFGSGTRLTVV.

This clone has just one count. The rearrangement uses TRBV7-8 and TRBJ1-1; D gene unclear. The CDR3 consists of 13 residues. CDR1 is SGHVS, CDR2 FQNEAQ, per germline. V gave up 3 bases and J gave up 1 base, with 6 bases separating them. DNA of the CDR3: TGTGCCAGCAGCTTCACGGGGAACACTGAAGCTTTCTTT. Translated, it gives CASSFTGNTEAFF.

J is TRBJ1-1 and V is TRBV6-1, with D perhaps TRBD1 (5 bases). The CDR3 loop spans 15 amino acids. The V gene lost 4 bases and the J gene lost 7 bases, with 19 bases spanning the gap. Germline V gives CDR1 MNHNS, CDR2 SASEGT. In DNA form, the CDR3 reads TGTGCCAGCAGTGCCTGGGGGGACGGAGAGAATGAAGCTTTCTTT. This codes for CASSAWGDGENEAFF.

This chain connects TRBV5-1 to TRBJ2-1; 10 positions match TRBD2. Germline trimming cut 5 bases from V and 8 bases from J; bases unmatched to any gene: 7. The CDR3 is 14 residues long. CDR1 and CDR2 (germline): SGHRS, YFSETQ. The CDR3 DNA reads TGCGCCAGCAGGGGACTAGCGAGTAGGGATGAGCAGTTCTTC. Amino acid sequence: CASRGLASRDEQFF.

J is TRBJ2-1 and V is TRBV4-2; 9 nucleotides line up with TRBD2. CDR3 size: 15 residues. The V gene's germline CDR1 is LGHNA and CDR2 YNFKEQ. V was clipped by 1 base and J by 4 bases; unmatched bases: 2. For the CDR3, the DNA is TGTGCCAGCAGCCAAGCGGGACTAGCTTACAATGAGCAGTTCTTC. This gives the protein CASSQAGLAYNEQFF.

This clone was observed a few times. The chain joins TRBV29-1 to TRBJ1-1, with unresolved D. The ends were cut back, 5 bases at V and 0 bases at J, with 13 bases in the middle. The CDR3 sequence is 14 residues long. Germline CDR1 reads SQVTM; CDR2 reads ANQGSEA. The CDR3 nucleotides read TGCAGCGTTAAAAGAGGAGTAGTGAACACTGAAGCTTTCTTT. This translates into CSVKRGVVNTEAFF.

This rearrangement joins TRBV25-1 to TRBJ1-5, with 8 bases identical to TRBD1. The CDR3 is made up of 15 amino acids. Trimming at V came to 6 bases and at J to 4 bases, leaving 8 bases not matched to a gene. The germline V gene has CDR1 MGHDK and CDR2 SYGVNS. The CDR3 spells CASSVGQGVNQPQHF. The CDR3, as DNA: TGTGCCAGCAGCGTCGGACAGGGCGTTAATCAGCCCCAGCATTTT. Variable domain in full (rest from reference TRBV25-1 and TRBJ1-5): EADIYQTPRYLVIGTGKKITLECSQTMGHDKMYWYQQDPGMELHLIHYSYGVNSTEKGDLSSESTVSRIRTEHFPLTLESARPSHTSQYLCASSVGQGVNQPQHFGDGTRLSIL.

The chain joins TRBV28 to TRBJ2-7; 12 nucleotides line up with TRBD2. The germline gives CDR1 MDHEN, CDR2 SYDVKM. This CDR3 region has 15 residues. With 2 bases clipped from V and 3 bases from J, the junction kept 2 bases outside the gene matches. The CDR3 protein is CASSLGGLAGYEQYF. The CDR3 DNA sequence: TGTGCCAGCAGTTTAGGGGGACTAGCGGGCTACGAGCAGTACTTC.

The V gene is TRBV19, the J gene TRBJ1-1, with a tentative D call TRBD1 (5 bases). The CDR3 covers 15 residues. Trimming stripped 5 bases from V and 0 bases from J, with 13 bases between. The germline gives CDR1 LNHDA, CDR2 SQIVND (reference sequence). CDR3 coding DNA: TGTGCCAGTAGTTCGGGGGAAGTGGTGAACACTGAAGCTTTCTTT. Protein: CASSSGEVVNTEAFF.

This chain connects TRBV7-8 to TRBJ2-7; 8 bases are a match to TRBD1. Germline V CDR1 and CDR2: SGHVS, FQNEAQ. The CDR3 extends over 13 amino acids. V lost 5 bases and J lost 5; bases outside the gene matches: 5. CDR3: CASSVDRGNEQYF. In nucleotides, the CDR3 is TGTGCCAGCAGCGTTGACAGGGGCAACGAGCAGTACTTC.

DNA of the CDR3: TGTGCCAGCAGCCGGACTCAGGATCCTGGAAACACCATATATTTT. This sequence encodes CASSRTQDPGNTIYF. The rearrangement uses TRBV9 and TRBJ1-3, with no clear D. Germline loops: CDR1 SGDLS, CDR2 YYNGEE. V gave up 4 bases and J gave up 2 bases, with 13 bases separating them. The length of the CDR3 is 15 residues.

This chain links TRBV27 with TRBJ1-6, with D hard to call. From germline, CDR1 is MNHEY and CDR2 SMNVEV (reference sequence). CDR3 length equals 12 residues. The V and J ends lost 8 bases and 0 bases respectively, with 2 bases between them. DNA for the CDR3: TGTGCCAGCCGCTCCTATAATTCACCCCTCCACTTT. Encoded protein: CASRSYNSPLHF.

The rearrangement joins TRBV18 to TRBJ2-5; 15 nucleotides line up with TRBD2. There are 17 residues in the CDR3. With 3 bases clipped from V and 1 base from J, the junction kept 3 bases outside the gene matches. Germline-derived CDR1 and CDR2 are KGHSH and LQKENI. The CDR3 nucleotides are TGTGCCAGCTCACCCCGGACTAGCGGGAGGGCCCAAGAGACCCAGTACTTC. Protein product: CASSPRTSGRAQETQYF.

This clone was observed a handful of times. This chain uses TRBV15 with TRBJ1-1, with D possibly being TRBD1 (6 bases). The V end lost 2 bases, the J end lost 1 base, and 11 bases lay between the germline ends. The CDR3 is 15 amino acids. Germline CDR1 LNHNV, CDR2 YYDKDF (reference sequence). This CDR3 is CATSRWTVPNTEAFF. The CDR3 bases are TGTGCCACCAGCAGATGGACAGTCCCGAACACTGAAGCTTTCTTT.

The CDR3 sequence is CASSVGLGGQGTGGSMNTEAFF. The CDR3, as DNA: TGTGCCAGCAGCGTAGGTTTGGGGGGGCAGGGGACGGGGGGATCAATGAACACTGAAGCTTTCTTT. The gene calls are TRBV9 and TRBJ1-1, with D tentatively TRBD1 (6 bases). This CDR3 region has 22 residues. Trimming took off 0 bases at V and 0 bases at J, with 30 bases between the two ends. The germline V gene has CDR1 SGDLS and CDR2 YYNGEE. Looking up the rest from reference TRBV9 and TRBJ1-1 gives the full variable domain: DSGVTQTPKHLITATGQRVTLRCSPRSGDLSVYWYQQSLDQGLQFLIQYYNGEERAKGNILERFSAQQFPDLHSELNLSSLELGDSALYFCASSVGLGGQGTGGSMNTEAFFGQGTRLTVV.

This clone has just a few counts. This chain uses TRBV5-1 with TRBJ2-7; D is unclear. Germline assignment: CDR1 SGHRS and CDR2 YFSETQ. This CDR3 has 15 residues. Trimming shortened V by 4 bases and J by 7 bases, and 21 bases separated the two germline ends. This CDR3 is CASSPQAGRVPEQYF. The CDR3 bases are TGCGCCAGCAGCCCCCAGGCAGGCCGTGTTCCGGAGCAGTACTTC.

This clone was counted between two and nine times. The chain employs TRBV4-1 and TRBJ2-6; the D gene is possibly TRBD1 (5 bases). Trimming cost V 0 bases and J 0 bases, with 12 bases left between them. Per germline, CDR1 MGHRA and CDR2 YSYEKL. CDR3 length: 18 amino acids. The CDR3 region is CASSQDETAYSGANVLTF. The CDR3 DNA sequence: TGCGCCAGCAGCCAAGACGAGACAGCTTACTCTGGGGCCAACGTCCTGACTTTC.